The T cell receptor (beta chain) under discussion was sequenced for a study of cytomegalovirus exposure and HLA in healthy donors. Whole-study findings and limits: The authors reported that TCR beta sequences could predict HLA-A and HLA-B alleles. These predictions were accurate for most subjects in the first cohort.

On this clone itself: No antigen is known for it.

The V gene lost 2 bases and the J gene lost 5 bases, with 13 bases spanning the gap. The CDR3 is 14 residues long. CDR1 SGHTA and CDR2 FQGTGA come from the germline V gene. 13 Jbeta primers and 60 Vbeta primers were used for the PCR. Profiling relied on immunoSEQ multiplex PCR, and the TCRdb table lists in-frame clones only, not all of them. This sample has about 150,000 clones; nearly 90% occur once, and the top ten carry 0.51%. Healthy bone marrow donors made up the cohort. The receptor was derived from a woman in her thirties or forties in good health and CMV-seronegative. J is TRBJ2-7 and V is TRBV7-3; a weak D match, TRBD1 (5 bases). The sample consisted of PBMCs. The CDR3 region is CASSLGAGADEQYF. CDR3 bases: TGTGCCAGCAGCTTAGGGGCCGGCGCGGACGAGCAGTACTTC.